The clone carrying this T cell receptor (beta chain) appeared a few times. This record comes from a study of blood T cell repertoires in COVID-19. Study-wide context: Italy, Spain and the United States were the sources of the convalescent and acute COVID-19 samples.

The assay was immunoSEQ multiplex PCR, and TCRdb's table has in-frame clones only and misses some. The data contain about 270,000 clones, 65% to 90% of them seen just once; the ten biggest clones take up 15% to 17%. The sequence was collected from a man aged 18 to 35 who had recovered from COVID-19. What was sequenced was PBMCs or T cells enriched from blood (not recorded which).

The CDR3 loop reads CASRYADRNTEAFF. CDR3 nucleotide sequence: TGTGCCAGCAGATATGCGGACAGGAACACTGAAGCTTTCTTT. The chain combines TRBV6-5 with TRBJ1-1; tentatively, D is TRBD1 (6 bases). Germline V gene data show CDR1 as MNHEY and CDR2 as SVGAGI. V gave up 6 bases and J gave up 1 base, with 12 bases separating them. The CDR3 is made up of 14 amino acids.